The 29 T cell receptor beta chains listed next were all sequenced from one sample in a study of blood T cell repertoires in COVID-19. Assay used: immunoSEQ multiplex PCR; TCRdb lists only in-frame clones, some missing. Among 200,000 to 250,000 clones listed, 84% were seen once. Sequencing input: peripheral blood. Receptors originate from a man aged 30-40 years with active or convalescent COVID-19.

The chain combines TRBV19 with TRBJ1-3; 11 bases map to TRBD1. This CDR3 is 17 amino acids long. V was clipped by 5 bases and J by 0 bases; unmatched bases: 6. The V gene's germline CDR1 is LNHDA and CDR2 SQIVND (reference sequence). The CDR3 nucleotides read TGTGCCAGTAGTGCCCGGACAGGGGGCAGCTCTGGAAACACCATATATTTT. Its translation is CASSARTGGSSGNTIYF. The complete variable domain, with remaining parts taken from reference TRBV19 and TRBJ1-3, reads DGGITQSPKYLFRKEGQNVTLSCEQNLNHDAMYWYRQDPGQGLRLIYYSQIVNDFQKGDIAEGYSVSREKKESFPLTVTSAQKNPTAFYLCASSARTGGSSGNTIYFGEGSWLTVV.

The chain is built from TRBV6-1 and TRBJ1-5, with no clear D. The CDR3 has 14 residues. Looked up from germline, CDR1 is MNHNS and CDR2 is SASEGT. The V gene lost 3 bases and the J gene lost 2 bases, with 8 bases spanning the gap. CDR3 protein: CASSDNRGNQPQHF. DNA for the CDR3: TGTGCCAGCAGTGACAACCGGGGCAATCAGCCCCAGCATTTT.

The V and J genes are TRBV2 and TRBJ1-5; D gene ambiguous. Germline CDR1 is SNHLY and CDR2 is FYNNEI. The CDR3 is 13 amino acids. The germline V and J ends were trimmed by 8 bases and 4 bases, with 12 bases remaining between them. The CDR3 spells CASVNRANQPQHF. In DNA form, the CDR3 reads TGTGCCAGCGTTAACAGAGCTAATCAGCCCCAGCATTTT.

The chain recombines TRBV5-1 with TRBJ2-2; D is unresolved. The CDR3 is 14 amino acids. Trimming removed 0 bases at V and 3 bases at J, with 6 bases between. Germline V gene sequence: CDR1 SGHRS, CDR2 YFSETQ. CDR3 sequence reads: CASSLASYTGELFF. In DNA form, the CDR3 reads TGCGCCAGCAGCTTGGCCTCGTACACCGGGGAGCTGTTTTTT.

The V call is TRBV28, the J call TRBJ2-7, with D maybe TRBD2 (5 bases). The V and J ends lost 3 bases and 2 bases respectively, with 17 bases between them. Per the germline V gene, CDR1 is MDHEN and CDR2 is SYDVKM. CDR3 length: 16 residues. CDR3 amino acids: CASSFSLASVTYEQYF. The DNA for the CDR3 is TGTGCCAGCAGTTTTAGTCTAGCATCGGTAACCTACGAGCAGTACTTC.

The genes are TRBV19 and TRBJ1-1; D not resolved. Trimming left V 3 bases short and J 5 bases short, with 7 bases between. The CDR3 extends over 12 amino acids. The germline gives CDR1 LNHDA, CDR2 SQIVND (reference sequence). The CDR3 nucleotides are TGTGCCAGTAGTATCTACAGAACTGAAGCTTTCTTT. It translates to CASSIYRTEAFF. The full variable domain, its missing parts supplied by reference TRBV19 and TRBJ1-1, is DGGITQSPKYLFRKEGQNVTLSCEQNLNHDAMYWYRQDPGQGLRLIYYSQIVNDFQKGDIAEGYSVSREKKESFPLTVTSAQKNPTAFYLCASSIYRTEAFFGQGTRLTVV.

The V and J genes are TRBV27 and TRBJ2-7; D gene uncertain. In germline, CDR1 is MNHEY, CDR2 SMNVEV (reference sequence). CDR3 size: 14 residues. Between the trimmed V and J ends, which lost 0 bases and 5 bases, there was a span of 11 bases. The CDR3 reads CASSLSPLYNEQYF. The CDR3 nucleotides read TGTGCCAGCAGTTTATCTCCCCTTTACAACGAGCAGTACTTC.

The chain recombines TRBV7-9 with TRBJ2-7, with 12 bases fitting TRBD2. The CDR3 is 16 amino acids. Unmatched junction bases numbered 3, after V lost 1 base and J lost 2 bases. Germline CDR1 SEHNR, CDR2 FQNEAQ (reference sequence). CDR3 DNA: TGTGCCAGCAGCTTAGTTCTAGCGGGAGGGCCCTACGAGCAGTACTTC. Translation gives CASSLVLAGGPYEQYF.

This chain joins TRBV19 and TRBJ2-5; the D gene is possibly TRBD1 (5 bases). V gave up 4 bases and J gave up 4 bases, with 13 bases separating them. CDR3 length: 14 residues. CDR1 is LNHDA and CDR2 is SQIVND in the germline V gene (reference sequence). For the CDR3, the DNA is TGTGCCAGTAGTAACCGCGACAGTCGAGAGACCCAGTACTTC. Residues: CASSNRDSRETQYF.

J is TRBJ2-5 and V is TRBV4-3; no reliable D call. CDR1 is LGHNA and CDR2 is YSLEER in the germline V gene. The CDR3 sequence is 15 residues long. V was pared by 1 base and J by 2 bases, with 11 bases between. CDR3 region: CASSQAAGQQETQYF. DNA of the CDR3: TGCGCCAGCAGCCAAGCGGCAGGCCAACAAGAGACCCAGTACTTC.

The V gene is TRBV27, the J gene TRBJ1-5; 8 positions agree with TRBD1. CDR1 and CDR2 (germline): MNHEY, SMNVEV (reference sequence). V was clipped by 5 bases and J by 6 bases; unmatched bases: 9. This CDR3 contains 15 residues. DNA of the CDR3: TGTGCCAGCAGTGTCGACAGGGGACTGAGTCAGCCCCAGCATTTT. Amino acid sequence: CASSVDRGLSQPQHF.

V gene TRBV6-5 combines with J gene TRBJ1-1; 8 bases fit TRBD1. The CDR3 length is 12 residues. J was trimmed by 8 bases and V by 2 bases; bases with no gene match: 1. From germline, CDR1 is MNHEY and CDR2 SVGAGI. CDR3 nucleotide sequence: TGTGCCAGCAGTTACCGGACAGGGGAAGCTTTCTTT. It specifies CASSYRTGEAFF.

The V and J genes are TRBV5-6 and TRBJ2-3, with a possible D match to TRBD2 (6 bases). CDR1 is SGHDT and CDR2 is YYEEEE in the germline V gene. CDR3 length: 15 amino acids. Trimming took off 3 bases at V and 1 base at J, with 12 bases between the two ends. The CDR3: CASSSETRGTDTQYF. The CDR3 bases are TGTGCCAGCAGCTCGGAGACTAGAGGCACAGATACGCAGTATTTT.

The genes are TRBV12-3 or TRBV12-4 and TRBJ1-1, with D uncertain. Trimming removed 8 bases at V and 4 bases at J, with 14 bases between. This CDR3 is 13 amino acids long. CDR3 loop: CASGPSGITEAFF. The CDR3 DNA is TGTGCCAGCGGGCCGTCGGGGATCACTGAAGCTTTCTTT.

The chain employs TRBV4-1 and TRBJ1-2; D perhaps matches TRBD1 (6 bases). The CDR3 is made up of 13 amino acids. Trimming took 1 base from V and 7 from J, leaving 10 bases between them. Germline CDR1 reads MGHRA; CDR2 reads YSYEKL. The CDR3 loop is CASSQAGGGGYTF. The CDR3 DNA follows: TGCGCCAGCAGCCAAGCTGGGGGCGGTGGCTACACCTTC.

V and J are TRBV7-2 and TRBJ2-2; 9 bases line up with TRBD2. The CDR3 contains 15 residues. Germline trimming cut 5 bases from V and 6 bases from J; bases unmatched to any gene: 7. CDR1 SGHTA and CDR2 FQGNSA come from the germline V gene. CDR3 region: CASSPGGLASGELFF. CDR3 sequence (DNA): TGTGCCAGCAGCCCCGGGGGACTAGCCTCCGGGGAGCTGTTTTTT.

The rearrangement links TRBV19 to TRBJ2-3, with TRBD1 matching 10 bases. CDR1 and CDR2 from the germline V gene are LNHDA and SQIVND (reference sequence). V lost 4 bases, J lost 2 bases, and 3 bases stayed unmatched. The CDR3 sequence is 15 residues long. The CDR3 bases are TGTGCCAGTAGTACAGGACAGGGGGACACAGATACGCAGTATTTT. Translation: CASSTGQGDTDTQYF.

The V gene is TRBV29-1, the J gene TRBJ1-5; TRBD1 matches at 10 bases. J gave up 6 bases and V 4 bases, and 3 bases lay outside the gene matches. The CDR3 extends over 13 amino acids. Germline-derived CDR1 and CDR2 are SQVTM and ANQGSEA. The DNA for the CDR3 is TGCAGCGTTGGGGACAGGGGCAGTCAGCCCCAGCATTTT. It yields the protein CSVGDRGSQPQHF.

This chain connects TRBV4-3 to TRBJ2-3; 8 bases are a match to TRBD2. With 0 bases clipped from V and 2 bases from J, the junction kept 7 bases outside the gene matches. The germline CDR1 and CDR2 sequences are LGHNA and YSLEER. This CDR3 has 17 residues. The DNA for the CDR3 is TGCGCCAGCAGCCAAGATAATCGCGGGGGGTTCACAGATACGCAGTATTTT. It translates to CASSQDNRGGFTDTQYF.

This sequence joins TRBV24-1 and TRBJ2-5, with 8 positions matching TRBD1. Germline CDR1 KGHDR, CDR2 SFDVKD. V lost 3 bases and J lost 4; bases outside the gene matches: 12. The CDR3 sequence is 17 residues long. In nucleotides, the CDR3 is TGTGCCACCAGTGATGCGCGACAGGGGTCTGCAAGAGAGACCCAGTACTTC. Protein product: CATSDARQGSARETQYF.

The J gene is TRBJ1-6, the V gene TRBV4-1, with TRBD1 as a possible D gene (5 bases). V lost 6 bases and J 4 bases, leaving 10 bases between the germline ends. CDR3 length: 14 amino acids. CDR1 and CDR2 from the germline V gene are MGHRA and YSYEKL. CDR3 amino acids: CASRGPAYNSPLHF. CDR3 coding DNA: TGCGCCAGCAGGGGGCCCGCTTATAATTCACCCCTCCACTTT.

The V call is TRBV4-1, the J call TRBJ2-7; possible D gene TRBD1, 5 bases. The CDR3 sequence is 13 residues long. The germline CDR1 and CDR2 sequences are MGHRA and YSYEKL. V was clipped by 4 bases and J by 2 bases, with 9 bases between them. The CDR3 here is CASSPIGAYEQYF. Here the CDR3 DNA reads TGCGCCAGCAGCCCAATAGGGGCCTACGAGCAGTACTTC.

The chain joins TRBV6-5 to TRBJ2-5; D remains ambiguous. The CDR3 length is 15 residues. The germline CDR1 and CDR2 sequences are MNHEY and SVGAGI. V was clipped by 5 bases and J by 1 base, with 14 bases between them. In nucleotides, the CDR3 is TGTGCCAGCAGTCCACGTTTTAGCAGCCAAGAGACCCAGTACTTC. Protein: CASSPRFSSQETQYF.

This clone was recorded a few times. The CDR3 sequence is CASRTGLAGYEQYF. CDR3 DNA sequence: TGTGCCAGCAGAACGGGACTAGCAGGCTACGAGCAGTACTTC. V is TRBV27 and J is TRBJ2-7; 9 bases are shared with TRBD2. The CDR3 runs 14 residues. V gave up 6 bases and J gave up 3 bases; unmatched junction bases: 6. The germline V gene encodes CDR1 MNHEY and CDR2 SMNVEV (reference sequence).

This chain uses TRBV6-2 or TRBV6-3 with TRBJ2-3, with TRBD2 matching over 8 bases. V lost 0 bases to trimming and J lost 4 bases; unmatched junction nucleotides: 9. The CDR3 is 17 amino acids. Germline-derived CDR1 and CDR2 are MNHEY and SVGEGT. The CDR3 coding sequence is TGTGCCAGCAGTTACTCGATTATCCGGGGGGGCCCAGATACGCAGTATTTT. As protein: CASSYSIIRGGPDTQYF.

The chain carries TRBV5-8 and TRBJ2-5; D gene unclear. V gave up 1 base and J gave up 2 bases, with 12 bases separating them. In germline, CDR1 is SGHTS, CDR2 YDEGEE. The CDR3 has 15 amino acids. The CDR3 sequence: CASSLFGRQQETQYF. DNA of the CDR3: TGTGCCAGCAGCTTGTTCGGCAGGCAACAAGAGACCCAGTACTTC.

V is TRBV19 and J is TRBJ2-7; a weak D match, TRBD1 (6 bases). The V end was cut by 10 bases, the J end by 7 bases, with 20 bases between. This CDR3 region has 13 residues. CDR1 LNHDA and CDR2 SQIVND come from the germline V gene (reference sequence). The CDR3 sequence: CATAPGVGYEQYF. DNA of the CDR3: TGTGCCACCGCGCCAGGGGTCGGCTATGAGCAGTACTTC. The full variable domain, completed using reference TRBV19 and TRBJ2-7, is DGGITQSPKYLFRKEGQNVTLSCEQNLNHDAMYWYRQDPGQGLRLIYYSQIVNDFQKGDIAEGYSVSREKKESFPLTVTSAQKNPTAFYLCATAPGVGYEQYFGPGTRLTVT.

This chain links TRBV10-3 with TRBJ2-3; possible D gene TRBD2, 6 bases. This CDR3 contains 12 residues. Germline V lookup: CDR1 ENHRY, CDR2 SYGVKD. V gave up 10 bases and J gave up 2 bases, with 10 bases separating them. For the CDR3, the DNA is TGTGCCACGGAGGGTTTCACAGATACGCAGTATTTT. This encodes CATEGFTDTQYF.

J is TRBJ2-7 and V is TRBV5-1; maybe TRBD2 (6 bases). Germline CDR1 reads SGHRS; CDR2 reads YFSETQ. Trimming shortened V by 0 bases and J by 7 bases, and 8 bases separated the two germline ends. The CDR3 totals 12 residues. CDR3 bases: TGCGCCAGCAGCTTGGACGGGAGAGAGCAGTACTTC. This translates into CASSLDGREQYF.